This T cell receptor beta chain originates from a study of T cell changes during pregnancy in multiple sclerosis. About this clone: Other DNA sequences in this specimen translate into the identical CDR3.

The method was immunoSEQ multiplex PCR; TCRdb's version includes in-frame clones alone and lacks a portion of them. The data hold 70,000 to 95,000 clones, with around 94% observed a single time. J lost 3 bases, V lost 6 bases, and 2 bases had no gene match. In germline, CDR1 is MNHEY, CDR2 SMNVEV (reference sequence). CDR3 length: 12 amino acids. This TCR was recovered from a female donor in good health, enrolled as a control in a pregnancy study. The chain employs TRBV27 and TRBJ2-7; TRBD1 aligns across 7 bases. Sequenced material: peripheral blood, taken after pregnancy. DNA for the CDR3: TGTGCCAGCAGGGACAGGAGCTACGAGCAGTACTTC. Translated, it gives CASRDRSYEQYF.